This T cell receptor (beta chain) was identified during a study of T cells expressing NK-cell markers. Study summary: Sorted T-cell subsets CD3+CD56+NKG2C+, CD3+CD56+NKG2C- and CD3+CD56-NKG2C+ were TCR beta-sequenced.

This CDR3 has 17 amino acids. CDR1 is DFQATT and CDR2 is SNEGSKA in the germline V gene (reference sequence). With the 5' RACE reads reprocessed, TCRdb shows one record per CDR3 protein and no DNA. Recorded here are 350,000 to 500,000 distinct CDR3 sequences; the top ten clones represent 7.3%. This clonotype was obtained from a woman aged 18 to 75 in good health. The sequenced sample was blood T cells: a sorted CD56 or NKG2C T cell subset, CD4+ or CD8+ T cells, or bulk PBMC T cells (not recorded which). The rearrangement uses TRBV20-1 and TRBJ1-6; TCRdb's D gene call, TRBD1, goes unchecked for lack of DNA. The CDR3 sequence: CSAREGGIRSYNSPLHF.